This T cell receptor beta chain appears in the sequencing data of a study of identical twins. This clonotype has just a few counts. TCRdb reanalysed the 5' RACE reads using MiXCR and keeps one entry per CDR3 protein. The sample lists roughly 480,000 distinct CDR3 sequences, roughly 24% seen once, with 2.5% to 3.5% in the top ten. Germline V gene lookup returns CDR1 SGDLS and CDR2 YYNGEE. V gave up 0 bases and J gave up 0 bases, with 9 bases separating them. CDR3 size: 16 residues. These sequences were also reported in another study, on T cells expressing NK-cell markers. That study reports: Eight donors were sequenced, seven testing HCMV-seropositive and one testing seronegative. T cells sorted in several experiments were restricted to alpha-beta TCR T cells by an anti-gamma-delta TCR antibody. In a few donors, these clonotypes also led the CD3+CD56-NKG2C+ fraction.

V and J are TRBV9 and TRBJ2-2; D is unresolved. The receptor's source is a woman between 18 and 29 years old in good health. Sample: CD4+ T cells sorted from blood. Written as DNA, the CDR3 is TGTGCCAGCAGCGTAGGCGCCAGCTCGAACACCGGGGAGCTGTTTTTT. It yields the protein CASSVGASSNTGELFF.